These 13 T cell receptor beta chains came from one sample sequenced in a study of OX40 agonist ivuxolimab in advanced cancers. Data came from immunoSEQ multiplex PCR; TCRdb stores just in-frame clones and leaves some out. The sample has 20,000 to 30,000 clones; roughly 88% are singletons. The specimen comprised CD4+ or CD8+ T cells sorted from blood, sampled in a trial of the OX40 agonist ivuxolimab. The receptor source for this set is an adult with an advanced solid tumor such as melanoma, head and neck, liver or kidney cancer.

With regard to this clone: At one end the junction does not follow the germline gene, possibly because of a read error. V usage is TRBV7-7 and J usage is TRBJ2-5; perhaps TRBD1 as D (7 bases). The germline CDR1 and CDR2 sequences are SSHAT and FNYEAQ (reference sequence). The CDR3 has 13 amino acids. Here the CDR3 DNA reads TGTGCTAGCAGCCAGGGGGGACAAGAGACCCAGTACTTC. This encodes CASSQGGQETQYF.

V is TRBV18 and J is TRBJ1-1, with D perhaps matching TRBD1 (6 bases). V lost 4 bases and J 2 bases, leaving 14 bases between the germline ends. CDR3 length: 15 residues. Germline loops: CDR1 KGHSH, CDR2 LQKENI. The CDR3 nucleotides are TGTGCCAGCTCACTTTCGGGGGGACAAAACACTGAAGCTTTCTTT. It specifies CASSLSGGQNTEAFF.

This clone was seen once. The rearrangement uses TRBV7-2 and TRBJ2-5; D call uncertain. The CDR3 is 14 residues long. CDR1 SGHTA and CDR2 FQGNSA come from the germline V gene. V was cut by 6 bases and J by 5 bases, with 16 bases left in between. This CDR3 reads CASSLSPVRETQYF. CDR3 nucleotide sequence: TGTGCCAGCAGTTTAAGCCCAGTTCGGGAGACCCAGTACTTC.

The chain joins TRBV29-1 to TRBJ2-2; D is undetermined. CDR3 length: 12 residues. The germline V and J ends were trimmed by 4 bases and 1 base, with 4 bases remaining between them. From germline, CDR1 is SQVTM and CDR2 ANQGSEA. DNA of the CDR3: TGCAGCGTTGTTAGGAACACCGGGGAGCTGTTTTTT. This codes for CSVVRNTGELFF.

The rearrangement joins TRBV11-3 to TRBJ1-2, with unresolved D. The V gene lost 3 bases and the J gene lost 2 bases, with 10 bases spanning the gap. The CDR3 runs to 14 residues. Germline V gene lookup returns CDR1 SGHNT and CDR2 YENEEA. CDR3 sequence reads: CASSLGGINYGYTF. Written as DNA, the CDR3 is TGTGCCAGCAGCTTGGGAGGGATCAACTATGGCTACACCTTC. The variable domain in full, with the rest retrieved from reference TRBV11-3 and TRBJ1-2, is EAGVVQSPRYKIIEKKQPVAFWCNPISGHNTLYWYLQNLGQGPELLIRYENEEAVDDSQLPKDRFSAERLKGVDSTLKIQPAELGDSAVYLCASSLGGINYGYTFGSGTRLTVV.

J is TRBJ2-3 and V is TRBV19; 10 bases agree with TRBD2. CDR3 length: 14 amino acids. Germline values: CDR1 LNHDA, CDR2 SQIVND (reference sequence). With V trimmed by 7 bases and J by 1 base, 2 bases remained unmatched. CDR3 DNA: TGTGCCAGTACTCTAGCGGGAGGCACAGATACGCAGTATTTT. Translating it yields CASTLAGGTDTQYF.

This chain connects TRBV19 to TRBJ2-7; 8 nucleotides align to TRBD1. This CDR3 has 13 amino acids. From germline, CDR1 is LNHDA and CDR2 SQIVND (reference sequence). V was pared by 3 bases and J by 4 bases, with 2 bases of the junction left unmatched. The CDR3 loop is CASSMQGAYEQYF. In DNA, the CDR3 is TGTGCCAGTAGTATGCAGGGGGCTTACGAGCAGTACTTC.

J is TRBJ2-2 and V is TRBV5-1; a possible D gene is TRBD1 (5 bases). This CDR3 is 13 amino acids long. CDR1 SGHRS and CDR2 YFSETQ come from the germline V gene. The V end lost 4 bases, the J end lost 6 bases, and 10 bases lay between the germline ends. The CDR3 DNA is TGCGCCAGCAGCCCGACAGTGGCCGGGGAGCTGTTTTTT. Translating gives CASSPTVAGELFF.

This chain uses TRBV10-3 with TRBJ2-5, with D tentatively TRBD1 or TRBD2 (6 bases each). CDR3 length: 14 amino acids. V lost 4 bases and J lost 5, with 14 bases in between. Germline CDR1 and CDR2: ENHRY and SYGVKD. The CDR3 nucleotides are TGTGCCATCAGTGCAAGGGGGGCGGAGGAGACCCAGTACTTC. It specifies CAISARGAEETQYF.

V and J are TRBV19 and TRBJ2-5; 14 bases match TRBD2. The CDR3 has 19 residues. CDR1 and CDR2 (germline): LNHDA, SQIVND (reference sequence). V trimming: 4 bases; J trimming: 2 bases; junction bases outside the gene matches: 12. In DNA, the CDR3 is TGTGCCAGTAGTACCCCCGGGACTAGCGGGAGTTCAGGGCAAGAGACCCAGTACTTC. It translates to CASSTPGTSGSSGQETQYF.

The chain has TRBV28 and TRBJ1-2; 9 bases are shared with TRBD1. Germline assignment: CDR1 MDHEN and CDR2 SYDVKM. The V and J ends lost 5 bases and 4 bases, in that order; junction bases with no gene match: 8. CDR3 length: 15 amino acids. The CDR3 sequence is CASSKQGAPGYGYTF. DNA for the CDR3: TGTGCCAGCAGTAAACAGGGGGCGCCGGGCTATGGCTACACCTTC.

This chain uses TRBV7-9 with TRBJ2-6; tentatively, D is TRBD2 (5 bases). The CDR3 is 18 residues long. Germline V gene data show CDR1 as SEHNR and CDR2 as FQNEAQ (reference sequence). Trimming pared 5 bases from V and 0 bases from J, leaving 17 bases between. The CDR3 DNA is TGTGCCAGCAGCGTCAGTCGGGGAGCCGACTCTGGGGCCAACGTCCTGACTTTC. This encodes CASSVSRGADSGANVLTF.

The chain uses TRBV10-3 and TRBJ2-5; D is undetermined. The CDR3 has 14 amino acids. V was shortened by 0 bases and J by 0 bases, with 5 bases between the two germline ends. Looked up from germline, CDR1 is ENHRY and CDR2 is SYGVKD. The CDR3 sequence is CAISESAHQETQYF. CDR3 bases: TGTGCCATCAGTGAGTCGGCGCACCAAGAGACCCAGTACTTC.